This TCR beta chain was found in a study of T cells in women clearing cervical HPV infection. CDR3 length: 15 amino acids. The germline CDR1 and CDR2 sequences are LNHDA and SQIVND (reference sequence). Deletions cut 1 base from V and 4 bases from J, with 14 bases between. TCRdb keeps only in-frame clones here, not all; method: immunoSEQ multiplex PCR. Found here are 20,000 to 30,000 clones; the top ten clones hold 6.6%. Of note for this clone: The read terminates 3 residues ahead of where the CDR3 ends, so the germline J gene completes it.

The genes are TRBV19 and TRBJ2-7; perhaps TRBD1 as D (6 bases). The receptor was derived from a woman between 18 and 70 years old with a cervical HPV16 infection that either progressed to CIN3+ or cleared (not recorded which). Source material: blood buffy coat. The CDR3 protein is CASSIVDRSSYEQYF. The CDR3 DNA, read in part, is TGTGCCAGTAGTATAGTGGACAGAAGCTCATACGAG.